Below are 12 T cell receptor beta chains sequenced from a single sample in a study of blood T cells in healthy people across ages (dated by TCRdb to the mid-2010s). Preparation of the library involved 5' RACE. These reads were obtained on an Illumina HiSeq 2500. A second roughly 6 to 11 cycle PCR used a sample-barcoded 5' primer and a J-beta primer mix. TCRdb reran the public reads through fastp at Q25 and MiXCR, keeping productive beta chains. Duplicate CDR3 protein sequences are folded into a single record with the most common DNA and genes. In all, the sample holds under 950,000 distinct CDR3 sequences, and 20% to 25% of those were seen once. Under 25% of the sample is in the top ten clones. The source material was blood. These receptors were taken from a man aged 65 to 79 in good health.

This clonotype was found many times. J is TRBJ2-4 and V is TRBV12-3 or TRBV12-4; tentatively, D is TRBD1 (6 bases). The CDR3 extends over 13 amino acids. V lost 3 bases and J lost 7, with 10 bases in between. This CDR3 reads CASSFAGANIQYF. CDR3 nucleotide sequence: TGTGCCAGCAGTTTTGCAGGGGCCAACATTCAGTACTTC.

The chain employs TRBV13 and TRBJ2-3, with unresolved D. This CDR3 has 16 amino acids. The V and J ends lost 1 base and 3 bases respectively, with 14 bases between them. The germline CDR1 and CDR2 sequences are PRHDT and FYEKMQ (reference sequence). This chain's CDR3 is CASSLESPSPTDTQYF. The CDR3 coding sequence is TGTGCCAGCAGCTTAGAGTCTCCGAGTCCGACAGATACGCAGTATTTT.

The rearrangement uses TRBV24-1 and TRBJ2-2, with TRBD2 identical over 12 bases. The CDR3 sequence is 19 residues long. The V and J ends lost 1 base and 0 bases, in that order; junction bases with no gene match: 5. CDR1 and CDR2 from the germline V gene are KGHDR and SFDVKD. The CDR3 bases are TGTGCCACCAGTGATTTCAGACTAGCGGGAGCGACGAACACCGGGGAGCTGTTTTTT. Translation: CATSDFRLAGATNTGELFF.

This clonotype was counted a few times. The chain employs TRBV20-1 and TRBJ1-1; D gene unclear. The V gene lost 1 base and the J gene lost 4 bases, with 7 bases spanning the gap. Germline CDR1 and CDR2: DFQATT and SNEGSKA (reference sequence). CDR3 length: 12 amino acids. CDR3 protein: CSARVQVTEAFF. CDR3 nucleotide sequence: TGCAGTGCTAGAGTTCAGGTCACTGAAGCTTTCTTT.

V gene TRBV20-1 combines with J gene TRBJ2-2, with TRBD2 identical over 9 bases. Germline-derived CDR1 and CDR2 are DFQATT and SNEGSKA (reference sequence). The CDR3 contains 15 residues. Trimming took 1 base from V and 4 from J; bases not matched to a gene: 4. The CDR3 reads CSARASGRSTGELFF. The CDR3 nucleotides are TGCAGTGCTAGAGCCAGCGGGAGGAGCACCGGGGAGCTGTTTTTT.

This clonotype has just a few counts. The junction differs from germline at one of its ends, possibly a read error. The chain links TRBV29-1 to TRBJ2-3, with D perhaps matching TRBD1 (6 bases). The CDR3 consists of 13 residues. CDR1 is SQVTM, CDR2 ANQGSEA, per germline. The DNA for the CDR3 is TGCAGCGTTGATGTACAGCGGACAGATGCGCAGTATTTT. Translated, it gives CSVDVQRTDAQYF.

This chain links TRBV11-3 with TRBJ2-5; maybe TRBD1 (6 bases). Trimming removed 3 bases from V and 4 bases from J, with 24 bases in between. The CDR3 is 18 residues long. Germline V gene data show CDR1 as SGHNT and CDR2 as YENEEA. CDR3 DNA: TGTGCCAGCAGCTTTAGTGCCCTCGGACAGAGAACCCTAGAGACCCAGTACTTC. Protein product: CASSFSALGQRTLETQYF.

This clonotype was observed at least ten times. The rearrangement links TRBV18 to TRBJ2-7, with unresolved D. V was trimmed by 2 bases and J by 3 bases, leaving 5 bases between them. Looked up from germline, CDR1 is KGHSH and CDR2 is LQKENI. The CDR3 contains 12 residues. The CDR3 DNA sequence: TGTGCCAGCTCACCAACGGACTACGAGCAGTACTTC. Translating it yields CASSPTDYEQYF.

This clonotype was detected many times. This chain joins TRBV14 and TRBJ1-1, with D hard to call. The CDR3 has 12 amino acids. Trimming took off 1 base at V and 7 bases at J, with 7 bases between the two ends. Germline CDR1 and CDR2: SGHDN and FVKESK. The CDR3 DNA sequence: TGTGCCAGCAGCCAAGGAGAATATGAAGCTTTCTTT. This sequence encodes CASSQGEYEAFF.

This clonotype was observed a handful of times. Here the CDR3 DNA reads TGTGCCAGCAGCTTAGTCGGGACAGGGGATGGCAATCAGCCCCAGCATTTT. Amino acids: CASSLVGTGDGNQPQHF. The chain employs TRBV7-9 and TRBJ1-5; 10 nucleotides align to TRBD1. This CDR3 contains 17 residues. V was pared by 1 base and J by 2 bases, with 5 bases of the junction left unmatched. CDR1 and CDR2 from the germline V gene are SEHNR and FQNEAQ (reference sequence). The full variable domain, completed using reference TRBV7-9 and TRBJ1-5, is DTGVSQNPRHKITKRGQNVTFRCDPISEHNRLYWYRQTLGQGPEFLTYFQNEAQLEKSRLLSDRFSAERPKGSFSTLEIQRTEQGDSAMYLCASSLVGTGDGNQPQHFGDGTRLSIL.

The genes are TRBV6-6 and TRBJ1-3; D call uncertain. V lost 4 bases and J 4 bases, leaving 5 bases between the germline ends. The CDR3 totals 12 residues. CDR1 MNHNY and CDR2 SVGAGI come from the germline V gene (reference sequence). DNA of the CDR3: TGTGCCAGCAGTTCGCCGGGAAACACCATATATTTT. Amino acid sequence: CASSSPGNTIYF.

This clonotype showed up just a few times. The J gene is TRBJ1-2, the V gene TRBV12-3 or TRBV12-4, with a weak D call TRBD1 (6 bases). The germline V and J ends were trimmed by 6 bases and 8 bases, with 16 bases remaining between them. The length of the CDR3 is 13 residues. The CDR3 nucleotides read TGTGCCAGCAGCACCTCTACAGGGTTGGGCTACACCTTC. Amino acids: CASSTSTGLGYTF.